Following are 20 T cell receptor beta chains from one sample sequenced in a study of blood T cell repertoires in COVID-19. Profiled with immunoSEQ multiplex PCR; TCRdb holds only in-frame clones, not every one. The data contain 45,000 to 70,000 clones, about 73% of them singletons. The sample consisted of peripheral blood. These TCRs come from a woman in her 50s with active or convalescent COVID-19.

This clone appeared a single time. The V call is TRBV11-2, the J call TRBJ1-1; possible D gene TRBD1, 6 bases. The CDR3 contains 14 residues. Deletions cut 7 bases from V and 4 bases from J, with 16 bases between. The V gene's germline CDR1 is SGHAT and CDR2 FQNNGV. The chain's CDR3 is CASTLILGGTEAFF. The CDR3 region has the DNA TGTGCCAGCACCCTAATTTTAGGGGGCACTGAAGCTTTCTTT.

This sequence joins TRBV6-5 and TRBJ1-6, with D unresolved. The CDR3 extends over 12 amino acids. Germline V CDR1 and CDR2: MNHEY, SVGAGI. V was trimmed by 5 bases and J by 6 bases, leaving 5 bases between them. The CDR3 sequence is CASSRANSPLHF. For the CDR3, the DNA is TGTGCCAGCAGTCGAGCTAATTCACCCCTCCACTTT.

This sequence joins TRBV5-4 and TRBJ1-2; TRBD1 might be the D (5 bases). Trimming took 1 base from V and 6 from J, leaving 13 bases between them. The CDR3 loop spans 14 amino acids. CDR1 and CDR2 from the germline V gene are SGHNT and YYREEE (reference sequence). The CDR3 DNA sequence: TGTGCCAGCAGCTTGTATCAGGGATTGGATGGCTACACCTTC. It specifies CASSLYQGLDGYTF.

CDR3 nucleotides: TGCAGCGTTGAAGGACAGGCCGTCCAGGCGACGCAGTATTTT. Protein product: CSVEGQAVQATQYF. The chain is built from TRBV29-1 and TRBJ2-3; possible D gene TRBD1, 6 bases. Trimming stripped 1 base from V and 9 bases from J, with 17 bases between. In germline, CDR1 is SQVTM, CDR2 ANQGSEA. The CDR3 runs 14 residues.

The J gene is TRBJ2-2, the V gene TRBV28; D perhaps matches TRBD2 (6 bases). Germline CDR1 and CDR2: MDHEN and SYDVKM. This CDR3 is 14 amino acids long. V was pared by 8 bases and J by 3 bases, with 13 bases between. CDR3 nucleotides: TGTGCCAGCCGGGAGAGGCTCGACACCGGGGAGCTGTTTTTT. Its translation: CASRERLDTGELFF.

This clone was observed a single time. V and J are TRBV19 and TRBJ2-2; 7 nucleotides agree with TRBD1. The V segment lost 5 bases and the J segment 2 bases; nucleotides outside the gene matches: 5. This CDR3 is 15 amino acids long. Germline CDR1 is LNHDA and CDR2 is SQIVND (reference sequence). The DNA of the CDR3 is TGTGCCAGTAGTGCCGGGACAGCCAACACCGGGGAGCTGTTTTTT. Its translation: CASSAGTANTGELFF.

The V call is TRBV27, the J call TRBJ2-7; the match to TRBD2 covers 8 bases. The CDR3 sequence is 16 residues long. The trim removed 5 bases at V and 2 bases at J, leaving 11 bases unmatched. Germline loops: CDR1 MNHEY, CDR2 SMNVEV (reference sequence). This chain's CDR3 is CASSPVAGRRPYEQYF. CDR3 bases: TGTGCCAGCAGTCCAGTAGCGGGGAGAAGACCCTACGAGCAGTACTTC.

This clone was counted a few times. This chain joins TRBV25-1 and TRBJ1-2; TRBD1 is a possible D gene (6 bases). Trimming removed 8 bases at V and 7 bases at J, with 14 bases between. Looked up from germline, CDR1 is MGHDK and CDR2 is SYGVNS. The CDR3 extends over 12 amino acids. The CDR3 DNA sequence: TGTGCCAGCCGGGGGGGGCCTGCTGGCTACACCTTC. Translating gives CASRGGPAGYTF.

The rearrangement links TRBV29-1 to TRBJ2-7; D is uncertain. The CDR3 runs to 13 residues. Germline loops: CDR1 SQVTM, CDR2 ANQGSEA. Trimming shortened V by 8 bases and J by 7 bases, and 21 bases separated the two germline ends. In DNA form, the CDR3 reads TGCAGCTTAAAGAACGATGGGTCGCGGGAGCAGTACTTC. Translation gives CSLKNDGSREQYF.

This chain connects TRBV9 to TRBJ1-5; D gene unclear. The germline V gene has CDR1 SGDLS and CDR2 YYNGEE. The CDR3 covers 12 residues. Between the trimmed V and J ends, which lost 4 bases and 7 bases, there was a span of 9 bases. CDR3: CASSKEGQPQHF. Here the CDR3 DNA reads TGTGCCAGCAGCAAAGAGGGACAGCCCCAGCATTTT.

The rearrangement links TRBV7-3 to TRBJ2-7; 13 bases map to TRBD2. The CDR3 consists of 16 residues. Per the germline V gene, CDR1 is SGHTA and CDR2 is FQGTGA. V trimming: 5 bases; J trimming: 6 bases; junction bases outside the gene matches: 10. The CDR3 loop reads CASSPGLAGDGSEQYF. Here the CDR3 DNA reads TGTGCCAGCAGCCCCGGACTAGCGGGAGACGGAAGCGAGCAGTACTTC.

The CDR3 nucleotides are TGTGCCAGCAAGGAGCGGGGGGGAACCGGGGAGCTGTTTTTT. This sequence encodes CASKERGGTGELFF. The genes are TRBV6-6 and TRBJ2-2; 10 bases align to TRBD2. The CDR3 runs 14 residues. V trimming: 7 bases; J trimming: 5 bases; junction bases outside the gene matches: 4. The V gene's germline CDR1 is MNHNY and CDR2 SVGAGI (reference sequence).

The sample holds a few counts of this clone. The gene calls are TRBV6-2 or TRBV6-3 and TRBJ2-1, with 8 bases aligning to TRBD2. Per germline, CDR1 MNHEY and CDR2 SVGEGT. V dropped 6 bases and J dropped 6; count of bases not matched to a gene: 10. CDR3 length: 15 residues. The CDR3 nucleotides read TGTGCCAGCAGCTTACTAGCGGCCCGTGGCAATGAGCAGTTCTTC. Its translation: CASSLLAARGNEQFF.

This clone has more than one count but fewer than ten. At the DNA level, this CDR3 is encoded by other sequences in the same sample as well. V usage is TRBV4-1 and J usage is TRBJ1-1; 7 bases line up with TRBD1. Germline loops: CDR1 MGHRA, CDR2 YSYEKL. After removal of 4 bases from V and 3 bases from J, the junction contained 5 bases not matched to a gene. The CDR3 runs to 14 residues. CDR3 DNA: TGCGCCAGCAGCCGCGCCGGGACAGACACTGAAGCTTTCTTT. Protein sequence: CASSRAGTDTEAFF.

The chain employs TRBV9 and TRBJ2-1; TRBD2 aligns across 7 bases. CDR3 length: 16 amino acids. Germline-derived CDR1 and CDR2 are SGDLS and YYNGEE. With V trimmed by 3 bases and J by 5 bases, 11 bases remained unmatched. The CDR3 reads CASSGYLTSRDNEQFF. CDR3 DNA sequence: TGTGCCAGCAGCGGTTACTTGACTAGCAGGGACAATGAGCAGTTCTTC.

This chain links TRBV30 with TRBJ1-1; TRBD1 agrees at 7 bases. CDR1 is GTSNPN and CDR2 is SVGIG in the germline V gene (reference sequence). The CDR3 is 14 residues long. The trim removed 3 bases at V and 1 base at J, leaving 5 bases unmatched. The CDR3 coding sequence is TGTGCCTGGAGGGGGGACAGACAGAACACTGAAGCTTTCTTT. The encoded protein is CAWRGDRQNTEAFF.

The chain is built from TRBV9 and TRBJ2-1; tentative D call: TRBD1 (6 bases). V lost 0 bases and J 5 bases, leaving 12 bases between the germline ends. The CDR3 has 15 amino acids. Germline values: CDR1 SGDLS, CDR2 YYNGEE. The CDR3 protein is CASSVEGQRHNEQFF. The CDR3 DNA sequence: TGTGCCAGCAGCGTAGAAGGACAGAGACACAATGAGCAGTTCTTC.

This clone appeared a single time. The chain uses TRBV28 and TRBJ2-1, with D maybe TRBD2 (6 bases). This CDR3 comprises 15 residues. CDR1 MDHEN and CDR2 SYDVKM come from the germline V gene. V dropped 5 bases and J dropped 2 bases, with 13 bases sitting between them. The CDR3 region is CASSLSERAYNEQFF. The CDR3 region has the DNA TGTGCCAGCAGTCTCTCCGAGCGGGCCTACAATGAGCAGTTCTTC.

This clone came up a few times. CDR3 sequence: CASGTGSTEAFF. The CDR3 region has the DNA TGTGCCAGCGGAACAGGGTCCACTGAAGCTTTCTTT. The chain couples TRBV11-2 to TRBJ1-1; the D gene is possibly TRBD1 (6 bases). Between the trimmed V and J ends, which lost 8 bases and 4 bases, there was a span of 11 bases. Per germline, CDR1 SGHAT and CDR2 FQNNGV. This CDR3 spans 12 amino acids.

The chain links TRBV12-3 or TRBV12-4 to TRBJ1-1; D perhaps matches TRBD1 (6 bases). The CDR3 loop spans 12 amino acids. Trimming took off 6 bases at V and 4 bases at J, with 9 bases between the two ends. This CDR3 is CASSAQGTEAFF. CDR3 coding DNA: TGTGCCAGCAGCGCACAGGGCACTGAAGCTTTCTTT.